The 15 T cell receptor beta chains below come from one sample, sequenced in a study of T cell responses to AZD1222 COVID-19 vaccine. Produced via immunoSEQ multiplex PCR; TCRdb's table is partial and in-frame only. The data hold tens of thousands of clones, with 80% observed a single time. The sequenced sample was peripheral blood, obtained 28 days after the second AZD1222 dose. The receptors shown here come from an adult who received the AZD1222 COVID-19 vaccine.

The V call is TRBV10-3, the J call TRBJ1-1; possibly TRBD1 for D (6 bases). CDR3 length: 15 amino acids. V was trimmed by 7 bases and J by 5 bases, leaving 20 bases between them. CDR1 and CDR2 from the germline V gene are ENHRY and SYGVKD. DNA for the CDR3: TGTGCCATCAACCTGGGGGGGCCCCAGGGGACTGAAGCTTTCTTT. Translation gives CAINLGGPQGTEAFF.

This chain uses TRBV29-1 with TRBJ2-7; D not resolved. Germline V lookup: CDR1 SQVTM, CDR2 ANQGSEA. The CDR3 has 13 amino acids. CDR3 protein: CSYSTWGSYEQYF. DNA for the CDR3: TGCAGTTACAGCACGTGGGGCTCCTACGAGCAGTACTTC.

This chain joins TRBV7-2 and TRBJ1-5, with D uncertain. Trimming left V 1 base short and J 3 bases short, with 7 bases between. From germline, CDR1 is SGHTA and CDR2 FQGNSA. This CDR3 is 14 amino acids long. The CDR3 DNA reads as TGTGCCAGCAGCTTAGGTGTCAACAATCAGCCCCAGCATTTT. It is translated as CASSLGVNNQPQHF.

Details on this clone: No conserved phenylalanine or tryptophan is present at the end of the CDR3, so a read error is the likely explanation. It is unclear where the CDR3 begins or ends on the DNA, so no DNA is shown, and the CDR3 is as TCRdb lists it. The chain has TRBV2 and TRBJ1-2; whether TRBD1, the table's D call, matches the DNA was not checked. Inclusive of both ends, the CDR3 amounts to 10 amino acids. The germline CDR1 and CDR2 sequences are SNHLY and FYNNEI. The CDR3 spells CASSEVVTGI.

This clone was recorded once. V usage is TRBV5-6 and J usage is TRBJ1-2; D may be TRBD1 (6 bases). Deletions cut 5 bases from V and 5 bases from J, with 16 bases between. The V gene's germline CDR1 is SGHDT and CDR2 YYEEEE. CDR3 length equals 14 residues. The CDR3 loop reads CASRGTGGGYGYTF. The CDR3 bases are TGTGCCAGCAGAGGCACCGGGGGCGGGTATGGCTACACCTTC.

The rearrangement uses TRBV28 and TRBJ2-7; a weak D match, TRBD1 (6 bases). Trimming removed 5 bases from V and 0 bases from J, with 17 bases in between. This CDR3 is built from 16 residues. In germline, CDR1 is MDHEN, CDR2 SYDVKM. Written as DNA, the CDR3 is TGTGCCAGCAGTCCCCGAAGGGGGTACCTCTCCTACGAGCAGTACTTC. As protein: CASSPRRGYLSYEQYF.

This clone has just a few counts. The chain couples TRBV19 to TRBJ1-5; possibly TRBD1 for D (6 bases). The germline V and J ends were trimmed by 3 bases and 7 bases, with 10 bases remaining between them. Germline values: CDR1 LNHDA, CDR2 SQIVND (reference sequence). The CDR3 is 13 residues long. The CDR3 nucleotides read TGTGCCAGTAGTATTGGGGGCGACCAGCCCCAGCATTTT. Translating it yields CASSIGGDQPQHF.

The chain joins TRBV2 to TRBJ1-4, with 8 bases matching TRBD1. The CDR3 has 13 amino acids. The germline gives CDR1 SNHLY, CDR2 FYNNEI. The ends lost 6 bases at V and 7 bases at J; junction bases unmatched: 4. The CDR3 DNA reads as TGTGCCAGCAGACTGGACAGGGCTGAAAAACTGTTTTTT. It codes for CASRLDRAEKLFF.

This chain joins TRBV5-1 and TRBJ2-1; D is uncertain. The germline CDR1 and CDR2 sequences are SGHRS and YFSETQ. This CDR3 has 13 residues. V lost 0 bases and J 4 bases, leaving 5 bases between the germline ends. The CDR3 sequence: CASSLGSYNEQFF. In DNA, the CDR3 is TGCGCCAGCAGCTTGGGTTCATACAATGAGCAGTTCTTC.

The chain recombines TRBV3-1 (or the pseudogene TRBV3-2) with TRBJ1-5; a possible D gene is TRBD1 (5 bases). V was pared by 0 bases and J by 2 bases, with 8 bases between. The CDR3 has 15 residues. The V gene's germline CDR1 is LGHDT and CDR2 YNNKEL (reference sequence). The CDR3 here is CASSQDTGGNQPQHF. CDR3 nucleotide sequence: TGTGCCAGCAGCCAAGATACAGGAGGCAATCAGCCCCAGCATTTT.

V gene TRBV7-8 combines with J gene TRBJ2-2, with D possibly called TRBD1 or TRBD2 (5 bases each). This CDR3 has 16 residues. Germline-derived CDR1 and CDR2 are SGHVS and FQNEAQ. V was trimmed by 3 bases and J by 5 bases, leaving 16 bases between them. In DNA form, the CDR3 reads TGTGCCAGCAGCTTTTCCATTGGGGGTGGAACCGGGGAGCTGTTTTTT. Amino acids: CASSFSIGGGTGELFF.

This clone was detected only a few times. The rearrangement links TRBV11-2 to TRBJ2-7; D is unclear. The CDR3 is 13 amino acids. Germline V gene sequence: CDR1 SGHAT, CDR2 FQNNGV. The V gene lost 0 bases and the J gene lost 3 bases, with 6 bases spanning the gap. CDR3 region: CASSLEGFYEQYF. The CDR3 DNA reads TGTGCCAGCAGCTTAGAAGGGTTCTACGAGCAGTACTTC.

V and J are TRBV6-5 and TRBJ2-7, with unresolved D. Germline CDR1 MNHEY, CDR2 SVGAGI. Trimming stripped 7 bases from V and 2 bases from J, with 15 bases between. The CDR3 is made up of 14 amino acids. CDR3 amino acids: CASTDPGRTYEQYF. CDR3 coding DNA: TGTGCCAGCACCGACCCAGGACGGACCTACGAGCAGTACTTC.

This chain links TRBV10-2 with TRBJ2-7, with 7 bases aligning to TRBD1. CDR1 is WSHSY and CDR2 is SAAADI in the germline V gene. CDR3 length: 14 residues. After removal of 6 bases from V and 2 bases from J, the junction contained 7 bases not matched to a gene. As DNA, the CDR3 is TGCGCCAGCAGAACAGGGGCTGTAACCTACGAGCAGTACTTC. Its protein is CASRTGAVTYEQYF.

CDR3 amino acids: CASGLVPAQGATFF. The CDR3 DNA reads as TGTGCTAGTGGTTTGGTCCCGGCCCAAGGGGCGACTTTCTTT. The J gene is TRBJ1-1, the V gene TRBV12-5; D is perhaps TRBD1 (5 bases). CDR1 and CDR2 (germline): LGHNT, FRNRAP. Trimming removed 0 bases from V and 12 bases from J, with 17 bases in between. CDR3 length: 14 residues.